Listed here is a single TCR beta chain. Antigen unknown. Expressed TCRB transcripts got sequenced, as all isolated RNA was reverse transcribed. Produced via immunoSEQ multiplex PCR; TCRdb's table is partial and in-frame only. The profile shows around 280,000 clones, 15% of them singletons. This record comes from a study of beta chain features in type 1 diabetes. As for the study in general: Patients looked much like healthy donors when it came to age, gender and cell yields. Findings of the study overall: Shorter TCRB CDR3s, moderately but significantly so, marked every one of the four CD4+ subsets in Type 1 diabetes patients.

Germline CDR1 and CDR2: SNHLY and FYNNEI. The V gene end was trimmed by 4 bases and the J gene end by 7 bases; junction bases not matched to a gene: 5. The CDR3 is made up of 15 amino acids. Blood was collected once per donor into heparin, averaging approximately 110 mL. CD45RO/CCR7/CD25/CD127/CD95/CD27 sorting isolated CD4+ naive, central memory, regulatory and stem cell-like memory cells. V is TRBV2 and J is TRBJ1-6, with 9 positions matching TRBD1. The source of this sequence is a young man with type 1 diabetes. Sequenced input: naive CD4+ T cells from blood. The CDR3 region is CASSARTGANSPLHF. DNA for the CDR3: TGTGCCAGCAGTGCCAGGACAGGGGCAAATTCACCCCTCCACTTT.